A single sample gave rise to the 19 T cell receptor beta chains below, sequenced in a study of blood T cell repertoires in COVID-19. Assay: immunoSEQ multiplex PCR; the TCRdb copy retains only in-frame clones and omits some. The table records more than 45,000 clones, around four fifths of them present only once. Material for sequencing was peripheral blood. Receptors were obtained from a human donor in a cohort sampled during active COVID-19.

This clone is classed as medium-sized (0.01 to 0.1%). The chain recombines TRBV5-6 with TRBJ2-7; 8 nucleotides line up with TRBD2. This CDR3 has 15 amino acids. The V and J ends lost 3 bases and 1 base, in that order; junction bases with no gene match: 6. The V gene's germline CDR1 is SGHDT and CDR2 YYEEEE. For the CDR3, the DNA is TGTGCCAGCAGCTCCCCCCCGGGGGGGTCCTACGAGCAGTACTTC. It yields the protein CASSSPPGGSYEQYF. Full variable domain (outside the CDR3, taken from reference TRBV5-6 and TRBJ2-7): DAGVTQSPTHLIKTRGQQVTLRCSPKSGHDTVSWYQQALGQGPQFIFQYYEEEERQRGNFPDRFSGHQFPNYSSELNVNALLLGDSALYLCASSSPPGGSYEQYFGPGTRLTVT.

The rearrangement uses TRBV9 and TRBJ2-3; maybe TRBD1 (6 bases). CDR3 length: 14 amino acids. V lost 3 bases to trimming and J lost 4 bases, with 12 bases between them. CDR1 and CDR2 (germline): SGDLS, YYNGEE. CDR3 amino acids: CASSEQGSADTQYF. The CDR3 DNA sequence: TGTGCCAGCAGCGAACAGGGTTCAGCAGATACGCAGTATTTT.

The CDR3 DNA sequence: TGTGCCAGCAGCAAGGAGCGGGGGACTACAGATACGCAGTATTTT. It translates to CASSKERGTTDTQYF. This chain joins TRBV6-4 and TRBJ2-3; 8 positions match TRBD2. V shed 6 bases, J shed 3 bases, and the junction held 8 bases outside the gene matches. The CDR3 is 15 residues long. Germline lookup yields CDR1 MRHNA and CDR2 SNTAGT.

The chain combines TRBV7-3 with TRBJ1-6, with 7 bases fitting TRBD1. CDR1 is SGHTA, CDR2 FQGTGA, per germline. The length of the CDR3 is 15 residues. J lost 7 bases, V lost 5 bases, and 8 bases had no gene match. The CDR3 sequence: CASSLEGQKNSPLHF. The CDR3, as DNA: TGTGCCAGCAGCCTGGAGGGACAGAAGAATTCACCCCTCCACTTT.

The chain joins TRBV13 to TRBJ2-1; 10 nucleotides match TRBD1. V trimming: 6 bases; J trimming: 9 bases; junction bases outside the gene matches: 17. The CDR3 extends over 17 amino acids. The germline V gene encodes CDR1 PRHDT and CDR2 FYEKMQ (reference sequence). DNA for the CDR3: TGTGCCAGCAGTCAATTGAATCGGGACAGGGGAAAAAGTGAGCAGTTCTTC. Encoded protein: CASSQLNRDRGKSEQFF.

V and J are TRBV7-3 and TRBJ2-3; 8 bases fit TRBD2. Germline V gives CDR1 SGHTA, CDR2 FQGTGA. The V and J ends lost 5 bases and 3 bases, in that order; junction bases with no gene match: 7. This CDR3 is built from 15 residues. Here the CDR3 reads CASSPDGGGTDTQYF. The CDR3, as DNA: TGTGCCAGCAGCCCCGACGGCGGGGGGACAGATACGCAGTATTTT.

The chain recombines TRBV10-2 with TRBJ2-1; 10 bases align to TRBD2. V shed 10 bases, J shed 7 bases, and the junction held 10 bases outside the gene matches. This CDR3 is 14 amino acids long. Germline CDR1 WSHSY, CDR2 SAAADI. The CDR3 sequence: CATSKGLATNEQFF. CDR3 DNA: TGCGCCACTTCGAAGGGACTAGCGACTAATGAGCAGTTCTTC.

The gene calls are TRBV6-6 and TRBJ2-5; tentative D call: TRBD2 (6 bases). Germline CDR1 is MNHNY and CDR2 is SVGAGI (reference sequence). Trimming stripped 10 bases from V and 4 bases from J, with 16 bases between. The CDR3 contains 13 residues. This chain's CDR3 is CATLPGEGETQYF. CDR3 bases: TGTGCCACCCTTCCGGGGGAAGGAGAGACCCAGTACTTC.

V is TRBV6-2 or TRBV6-3 and J is TRBJ2-1; 12 nucleotides match TRBD2. The CDR3 contains 18 residues. Germline CDR1 is MNHEY and CDR2 is SVGEGT. After removal of 2 bases from V and 0 bases from J, the junction contained 5 bases not matched to a gene. The CDR3 sequence is CASSYLAGGLGSYNEQFF. The CDR3 nucleotides read TGTGCCAGCAGTTACCTAGCGGGGGGGCTCGGCTCCTACAATGAGCAGTTCTTC.

The gene calls are TRBV27 and TRBJ1-1, with D maybe TRBD1 (6 bases). The CDR3 runs 15 residues. The germline V gene encodes CDR1 MNHEY and CDR2 SMNVEV (reference sequence). Trimming cost V 5 bases and J 4 bases, with 17 bases left between them. The CDR3 is CASSTLGGLGTEAFF. DNA for the CDR3: TGTGCCAGCAGTACCCTCGGGGGGCTAGGCACTGAAGCTTTCTTT.

The chain employs TRBV6-5 and TRBJ2-1; 9 nucleotides agree with TRBD2. Germline values: CDR1 MNHEY, CDR2 SVGAGI. The CDR3 has 15 amino acids. Trimming took 6 bases from V and 9 from J; bases not matched to a gene: 12. This chain's CDR3 is CASRQGVAGEGEQFF. The CDR3 DNA is TGTGCCAGCAGGCAAGGGGTAGCGGGAGAAGGTGAGCAGTTCTTC.

V and J are TRBV9 and TRBJ1-1; no firm D call. Trimming pared 4 bases from V and 0 bases from J, leaving 13 bases between. The CDR3 runs to 15 residues. Per the germline V gene, CDR1 is SGDLS and CDR2 is YYNGEE. Here the CDR3 reads CASSPPGMVNTEAFF. As DNA, the CDR3 is TGTGCCAGCAGCCCCCCGGGGATGGTGAACACTGAAGCTTTCTTT.

This chain connects TRBV10-2 to TRBJ2-3, with a possible D match to TRBD2 (6 bases). Germline CDR1 WSHSY, CDR2 SAAADI. The CDR3 contains 15 residues. The V gene lost 2 bases and the J gene lost 4 bases, with 13 bases spanning the gap. The CDR3 DNA is TGCGCCAGCAGTGAGCCCCGTTCGGGAGCAGATACGCAGTATTTT. Protein product: CASSEPRSGADTQYF.

The chain has TRBV6-4 and TRBJ1-2; weak D call: TRBD1 (5 bases). Germline lookup yields CDR1 MRHNA and CDR2 SNTAGT. V was shortened by 6 bases and J by 4 bases, with 12 bases between the two germline ends. The CDR3 runs 13 residues. This CDR3 is CASRGPASYGYTF. CDR3 DNA: TGTGCCAGCAGGGGGCCGGCGAGCTATGGCTACACCTTC.

This clone has just a few counts. V usage is TRBV1 and J usage is TRBJ2-3; the DNA was not compared with TRBD2, the D call given in the table. TRBV1 is noted as a pseudogene. CDR3 length: 16 residues. This CDR3 is CTSSQDSSGSPDTQYF. The DNA of the CDR3 is TGCACCAGCAGCCAAGATTCTAGCGGGAGCCCAGATACGCAGTATTTT.

The chain combines TRBV4-3 with TRBJ2-1, with 7 bases fitting TRBD2. V lost 0 bases and J lost 3; bases outside the gene matches: 8. The V gene's germline CDR1 is LGHNA and CDR2 YSLEER. This CDR3 has 17 residues. This CDR3 is CASSQDWRGGFYNEQFF. The CDR3 nucleotides are TGCGCCAGCAGCCAAGATTGGCGCGGGGGTTTCTACAATGAGCAGTTCTTC.

This clone was counted a few times. The gene calls are TRBV4-1 and TRBJ1-1; tentative D call: TRBD1 (6 bases). Trimming cost V 10 bases and J 5 bases, with 26 bases left between them. Per the germline V gene, CDR1 is MGHRA and CDR2 is YSYEKL. The CDR3 runs to 16 residues. DNA of the CDR3: TGCGCCACGACAAATTACCAGGGGAACGAGAGTACTGAAGCTTTCTTT. Protein product: CATTNYQGNESTEAFF.

The rearrangement links TRBV5-1 to TRBJ2-2; TRBD1 agrees at 7 bases. The CDR3 is 15 amino acids. The V gene end was trimmed by 3 bases and the J gene end by 7 bases; junction bases not matched to a gene: 9. Per the germline V gene, CDR1 is SGHRS and CDR2 is YFSETQ. CDR3 nucleotide sequence: TGCGCCAGCAGCTCCAACAGGGGCAGTAACGGGGAGCTGTTTTTT. It codes for CASSSNRGSNGELFF.

This clone was detected only once. The chain has TRBV2 and TRBJ1-1, with TRBD1 identical over 8 bases. This CDR3 region has 15 residues. Trimming at V came to 6 bases and at J to 0 bases, leaving 6 bases not matched to a gene. Germline V gene sequence: CDR1 SNHLY, CDR2 FYNNEI. CDR3 region: CASRDRASVNTEAFF. The CDR3 nucleotides read TGTGCCAGCAGGGACAGGGCCTCGGTGAACACTGAAGCTTTCTTT.